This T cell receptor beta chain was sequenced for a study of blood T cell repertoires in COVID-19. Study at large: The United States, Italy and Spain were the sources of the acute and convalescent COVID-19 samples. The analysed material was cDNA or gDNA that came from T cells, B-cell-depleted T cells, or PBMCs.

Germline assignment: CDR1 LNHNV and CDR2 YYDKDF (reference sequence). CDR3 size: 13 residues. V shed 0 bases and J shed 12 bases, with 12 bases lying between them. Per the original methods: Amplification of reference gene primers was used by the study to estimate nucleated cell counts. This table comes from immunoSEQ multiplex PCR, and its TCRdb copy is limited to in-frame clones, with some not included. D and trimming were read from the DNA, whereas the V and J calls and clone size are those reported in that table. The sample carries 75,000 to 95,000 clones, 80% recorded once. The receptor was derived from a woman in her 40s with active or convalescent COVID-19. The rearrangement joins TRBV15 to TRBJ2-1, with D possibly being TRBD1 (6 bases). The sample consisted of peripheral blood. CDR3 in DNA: TGTGCCACCAGCAGAGATTTCGGCAGGGGGCAGTTCTTC. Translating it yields CATSRDFGRGQFF.